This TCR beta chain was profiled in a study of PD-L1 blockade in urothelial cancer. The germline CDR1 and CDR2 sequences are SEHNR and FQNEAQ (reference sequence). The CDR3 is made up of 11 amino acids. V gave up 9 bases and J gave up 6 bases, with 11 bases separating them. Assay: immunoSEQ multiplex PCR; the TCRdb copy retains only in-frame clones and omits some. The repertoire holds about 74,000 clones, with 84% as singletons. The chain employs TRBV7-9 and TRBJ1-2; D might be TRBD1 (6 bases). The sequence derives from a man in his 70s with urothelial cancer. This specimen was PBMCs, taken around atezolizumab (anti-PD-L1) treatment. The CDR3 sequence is CASRGSNGYTF. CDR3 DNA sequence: TGTGCCAGTAGGGGGAGTAATGGCTACACCTTC.